The next 18 T cell receptor beta chains were all read from a single sample in a study of T cells in Graves' hyperthyroidism and ophthalmopathy. The CDR3 regions of TCR beta were amplified from RNA transcripts. In the first-round RT-PCR of the TCR CDR3, the HTBI primer set was used. TCRdb recomputed calls from the multiplex PCR reads with MiXCR, one row per CDR3 protein. This table holds 600,000 to 650,000 distinct CDR3 sequences, 15% to 20% found once. Material: blood. These receptors were taken from a young woman with Graves' hyperthyroidism.

The chain recombines TRBV7-9 with TRBJ2-4; no reliable D call. Germline CDR1 is SEHNR and CDR2 is FQNEAQ (reference sequence). The germline V and J ends were trimmed by 5 bases and 8 bases, with 19 bases remaining between them. The CDR3 has 15 amino acids. The CDR3 reads CASSAQVLLGYIQYF. The CDR3 DNA reads as TGTGCCAGCAGCGCCCAGGTTTTGCTAGGATACATTCAGTACTTC.

This clonotype came up many times. The chain uses TRBV11-2 and TRBJ2-7; D gene unclear. CDR1 and CDR2 from the germline V gene are SGHAT and FQNNGV. The V gene lost 1 base and the J gene lost 0 bases, with 10 bases spanning the gap. This CDR3 has 15 amino acids. CDR3 sequence (DNA): TGTGCCAGCAGCTTAGGACCGTGGGGCTCCTACGAGCAGTACTTC. It encodes CASSLGPWGSYEQYF.

With regard to this clonotype: The junction departs from the called germline gene at one end, perhaps through a read error. This chain links TRBV6-1 with TRBJ1-1; D may be TRBD1 (5 bases). CDR1 and CDR2 (germline): MNHNS, SASEGT. There are 15 residues in the CDR3. CDR3 loop: CAISGDMTAVLEAFF. The CDR3 DNA sequence: TGTGCCATCAGTGGAGATATGACAGCGGTCTTGGAAGCTTTCTTT.

The table lists this clonotype with a few counts. The chain couples TRBV5-6 to TRBJ2-7, with D possibly TRBD1 on 7 matching bases. CDR1 and CDR2 (germline): SGHDT, YYEEEE. V was clipped by 3 bases and J by 6 bases, with 10 bases between them. The CDR3 has 12 residues. The CDR3 DNA is TGTGCCAGCAGCTGGGGGGACAGCGAGCAGTACTTC. As protein: CASSWGDSEQYF. The complete variable domain, with remaining parts taken from reference TRBV5-6 and TRBJ2-7, reads DAGVTQSPTHLIKTRGQQVTLRCSPKSGHDTVSWYQQALGQGPQFIFQYYEEEERQRGNFPDRFSGHQFPNYSSELNVNALLLGDSALYLCASSWGDSEQYFGPGTRLTVT.

This clonotype has a handful of counts. The rearrangement joins TRBV6-1 to TRBJ1-3, with unresolved D. The germline V and J ends were trimmed by 1 base and 0 bases, with 4 bases remaining between them. CDR1 MNHNS and CDR2 SASEGT come from the germline V gene. The CDR3 spans 14 residues. The DNA for the CDR3 is TGTGCCAGCAGTGAAGGAAACTCTGGAAACACCATATATTTT. Its protein product is CASSEGNSGNTIYF.

The J gene is TRBJ2-7, the V gene TRBV27; 7 bases line up with TRBD1. The V gene's germline CDR1 is MNHEY and CDR2 SMNVEV (reference sequence). J lost 0 bases, V lost 5 bases, and 10 bases had no gene match. The CDR3 is 16 amino acids. This CDR3 reads CASSPTTGEISYEQYF. CDR3 in DNA: TGTGCCAGCAGTCCGACCACAGGGGAAATCTCCTACGAGCAGTACTTC.

This clonotype was observed a few times. The V call is TRBV20-1, the J call TRBJ2-6; the match to TRBD1 covers 10 bases. Germline V gives CDR1 DFQATT, CDR2 SNEGSKA (reference sequence). This CDR3 is built from 18 residues. The J segment lost 0 bases and the V segment lost 0 bases, leaving 5 bases of the junction unmatched. CDR3 sequence reads: CSARDDRGRFSGANVLTF. The DNA of the CDR3 is TGCAGTGCTAGAGATGACAGGGGGCGTTTCTCTGGGGCCAACGTCCTGACTTTC.

This clonotype was seen ten or more times. This chain joins TRBV28 and TRBJ2-7; 7 bases agree with TRBD1. The germline gives CDR1 MDHEN, CDR2 SYDVKM. The CDR3 extends over 16 amino acids. The V and J ends lost 1 base and 5 bases, in that order; junction bases with no gene match: 11. The CDR3 nucleotides are TGTGCCAGCAGTTTATCCCTAGGGGGCAGGTACGACGAGCAGTACTTC. Its translation: CASSLSLGGRYDEQYF. Drawing the rest from reference TRBV28 and TRBJ2-7, the complete variable domain is DVKVTQSSRYLVKRTGEKVFLECVQDMDHENMFWYRQDPGLGLRLIYFSYDVKMKEKGDIPEGYSVSREKKERFSLILESASTNQTSMYLCASSLSLGGRYDEQYFGPGTRLTVT.

The V and J genes are TRBV7-3 and TRBJ2-3; tentatively, D is TRBD1 or TRBD2 (5 bases each). Germline CDR1 and CDR2: SGHTA and FQGTGA. Trimming took off 7 bases at V and 3 bases at J, with 14 bases between the two ends. The CDR3 has 14 residues. The CDR3 protein is CASKLGEITDTQYF. CDR3 DNA: TGTGCCAGCAAATTGGGGGAAATTACAGATACGCAGTATTTT.

This rearrangement joins TRBV28 to TRBJ1-6; D is ambiguous. The CDR3 runs to 14 residues. Germline lookup yields CDR1 MDHEN and CDR2 SYDVKM. Trimming pared 4 bases from V and 7 bases from J, leaving 11 bases between. The CDR3 bases are TGTGCCAGCAGTTCCGGACCGAGAAATTCACCCCTCCACTTT. This sequence encodes CASSSGPRNSPLHF.

There are many counts of this clonotype. V and J are TRBV3-1 and TRBJ2-5, with TRBD2 matching over 7 bases. Germline V gives CDR1 LGHDT, CDR2 YNNKEL (reference sequence). The V and J ends lost 3 bases and 5 bases, in that order; junction bases with no gene match: 0. CDR3 size: 12 residues. The CDR3 nucleotides read TGTGCCAGCAGCCAGGGGGGGGAGACCCAGTACTTC. The encoded protein is CASSQGGETQYF.

This chain uses TRBV7-3 with TRBJ2-2; the match to TRBD2 covers 7 bases. The junction had 5 bases not matched to a gene; V was cut back by 4 bases and J by 6 bases. There are 14 residues in the CDR3. In germline, CDR1 is SGHTA, CDR2 FQGTGA. The CDR3 DNA follows: TGTGCCAGCAGCTCAGGGAGGGGAGCCGGGGAGCTGTTTTTT. Protein product: CASSSGRGAGELFF.

The V call is TRBV2, the J call TRBJ1-5, with D possibly matching TRBD1 (6 bases). This CDR3 comprises 15 residues. Germline values: CDR1 SNHLY, CDR2 FYNNEI. Trimming removed 4 bases from V and 6 bases from J, with 16 bases in between. The CDR3 is CASSVRGGAGQPQHF. The CDR3 nucleotides read TGTGCCAGCAGTGTCCGAGGGGGTGCAGGTCAGCCCCAGCATTTT. Full variable domain (rest looked up from reference TRBV2 and TRBJ1-5): EPEVTQTPSHQVTQMGQEVILRCVPISNHLYFYWYRQILGQKVEFLVSFYNNEISEKSEIFDDQFSVERPDGSNFTLKIRSTKLEDSAMYFCASSVRGGAGQPQHFGDGTRLSIL.

This clonotype came up many times. V is TRBV7-2 and J is TRBJ2-3; 10 nucleotides match TRBD2. Trimming cost V 1 base and J 9 bases; bases outside gene matches: 13. Germline V gives CDR1 SGHTA, CDR2 FQGNSA. The CDR3 loop spans 17 amino acids. The CDR3 loop reads CASSLDSSGGRAKTQYF. The CDR3 DNA reads as TGTGCCAGCAGCTTAGATAGTAGCGGGGGGAGGGCCAAGACGCAGTATTTT.

In this sample, this clonotype turned up many times. The rearrangement joins TRBV11-2 to TRBJ2-7; D is unclear. CDR1 and CDR2 (germline): SGHAT, FQNNGV. V was shortened by 2 bases and J by 0 bases, with 8 bases between the two germline ends. The CDR3 is 14 residues long. The CDR3 loop is CASSLSAPSYEQYF. The CDR3 nucleotides are TGTGCCAGCAGCTTATCCGCGCCCTCCTACGAGCAGTACTTC.

This clonotype was found many times. The gene calls are TRBV7-2 and TRBJ2-1; TRBD2 agrees at 8 bases. Germline lookup yields CDR1 SGHTA and CDR2 FQGNSA. This CDR3 comprises 15 residues. The J segment lost 5 bases and the V segment lost 6 bases, leaving 9 bases of the junction unmatched. This CDR3 reads CASSQLSGNHNEQFF. In DNA, the CDR3 is TGTGCCAGCAGTCAACTTAGCGGGAACCACAATGAGCAGTTCTTC.

A few counts support this clonotype. V usage is TRBV3-1 and J usage is TRBJ1-1; 8 bases fit TRBD1. CDR1 and CDR2 (germline): LGHDT, YNNKEL (reference sequence). The ends lost 4 bases at V and 5 bases at J; junction bases unmatched: 6. This CDR3 is 14 amino acids long. The CDR3 DNA follows: TGTGCCAGCAGCCCCTGGACAGGGTTAACTGAAGCTTTCTTT. It codes for CASSPWTGLTEAFF.

The sample holds many counts of this clonotype. This rearrangement joins TRBV30 to TRBJ2-7; D is perhaps TRBD1 or TRBD2 (5 bases each). Germline V gene lookup returns CDR1 GTSNPN and CDR2 SVGIG (reference sequence). CDR3 length equals 13 residues. Deletions cut 2 bases from V and 3 bases from J, with 11 bases between. CDR3 protein: CAWSMGVYYEQYF. For the CDR3, the DNA is TGTGCCTGGAGTATGGGGGTTTACTACGAGCAGTACTTC.